This TCR beta chain was recorded in a study of identical twins. Study conclusions and caveats: Out-of-frame alpha sequences common to twins exhibited a surplus of low generation probability.

A note on this clonotype: No antigen is known for it. One junction end disagrees with the germline gene, perhaps due to a read error.

One entry per CDR3 protein results from TCRdb running MiXCR on the 5' RACE reads. The sample lists some 500,000 distinct CDR3 sequences; 14% were seen once. A further study also used this sample, focusing on yellow fever vaccine responses in identical twins.

Specimen: CD4+ T cells sorted from blood. This receptor was obtained from a woman between 18 and 29 years old in good health.

The CDR3 DNA sequence: TGTGCCATCAGCCCGGCGCTAGCGGAGACCCAGTACTTC. Residues: CAISPALAETQYF. V is TRBV5-5 and J is TRBJ2-5; tentative D call: TRBD2 (6 bases). This CDR3 is built from 13 residues. Germline values: CDR1 SGHKS, CDR2 YYEKEE (reference sequence).